This TCR beta chain was documented in a study of T cells in Graves' hyperthyroidism and ophthalmopathy. Study results and limitations: Onset of ophthalmopathy came a median 6.5 months after the model predicted it. Also found in blood were most expanded thyroid clonotypes above 0.001.

In its sample, this clonotype was seen a few times. The antigen remains unidentified. Amplified TCR beta CDR3 regions derived from RNA transcripts. The primer set for the first-round RT-PCR of the TCR CDR3 was HTBI. TCRdb reprocessed the multiplex PCR reads with MiXCR, giving one entry per CDR3 protein. Of 300,000 to 450,000 distinct CDR3 sequences in the sample, under 15% were seen once. The CDR3 sequence is 14 residues long. Trimming stripped 0 bases from V and 8 bases from J, with 13 bases between. The V gene's germline CDR1 is SGHTA and CDR2 FQGTGA. Based on clinical symptoms, serum thyroxine and TRAb, thyroid ultrasound and orbital computed tomography, diagnoses were reached.

The chain carries TRBV7-3 and TRBJ1-2; no clear D. The receptor was derived from a woman under 40 with Graves' hyperthyroidism. Material: blood. CDR3 DNA sequence: TGTGCCAGCAGCTTAACAACCTCAGGTTCCGGCTACACCTTC. Translation: CASSLTTSGSGYTF.